Below, 22 T cell receptor beta chains from the same sample are listed, as sequenced in a study of OX40 agonist ivuxolimab in advanced cancers. Only in-frame clones appear in the TCRdb table, and some are missing; sequencing was by immunoSEQ multiplex PCR. Seen here are tens of thousands of clones, approximately 75% observed once, and the top ten hold less than 2.5%. The specimen was CD4+ or CD8+ T cells sorted from blood, collected in a trial of the OX40 agonist ivuxolimab. The receptors here all came from an adult with an advanced solid tumor such as melanoma, head and neck, liver or kidney cancer.

This clone was seen once. The chain joins TRBV28 to TRBJ2-3; D is possibly TRBD1 (7 bases). Trimming pared 4 bases from V and 6 bases from J, leaving 11 bases between. CDR1 MDHEN and CDR2 SYDVKM come from the germline V gene. This CDR3 is built from 13 residues. The CDR3 nucleotides are TGTGCCAGCAGTTCCGCAGGGGGGGATACGCAGTATTTT. This sequence encodes CASSSAGGDTQYF.

The chain links TRBV18 to TRBJ2-7; 7 bases line up with TRBD1. CDR3 length: 15 residues. With V trimmed by 6 bases and J by 2 bases, 10 bases remained unmatched. Germline lookup yields CDR1 KGHSH and CDR2 LQKENI. The CDR3 loop reads CASSAGQAMTYEQYF. Here the CDR3 DNA reads TGTGCCAGCTCGGCCGGACAGGCAATGACCTACGAGCAGTACTTC.

This chain connects TRBV5-1 to TRBJ2-1; 8 nucleotides line up with TRBD2. V trimming: 0 bases; J trimming: 1 base; junction bases outside the gene matches: 9. Germline-derived CDR1 and CDR2 are SGHRS and YFSETQ. This CDR3 spans 18 amino acids. The CDR3: CASSLAGFSGVSYNEQFF. For the CDR3, the DNA is TGCGCCAGCAGCTTGGCGGGGTTTAGCGGGGTTTCCTACAATGAGCAGTTCTTC.

The V call is TRBV7-2, the J call TRBJ2-1; D remains ambiguous. Trimming pared 4 bases from V and 3 bases from J, leaving 10 bases between. The germline CDR1 and CDR2 sequences are SGHTA and FQGNSA. The CDR3 contains 14 residues. CDR3 protein: CASSSPEDYNEQFF. In nucleotides, the CDR3 is TGTGCCAGCAGCTCCCCCGAGGACTACAATGAGCAGTTCTTC.

The rearrangement links TRBV27 to TRBJ2-1; 8 nucleotides agree with TRBD2. V lost 6 bases and J lost 3; bases outside the gene matches: 10. CDR1 is MNHEY and CDR2 is SMNVEV in the germline V gene (reference sequence). The CDR3 covers 16 residues. The CDR3 spells CASRPVSGRVYNEQFF. The CDR3 nucleotides read TGTGCCAGCAGGCCTGTGAGCGGGAGAGTCTACAATGAGCAGTTCTTC.

The rearrangement uses TRBV7-3 and TRBJ1-5; D unresolved. Germline CDR1 SGHTA, CDR2 FQGTGA. Trimming shortened V by 4 bases and J by 5 bases, and 9 bases separated the two germline ends. The CDR3 length is 13 residues. For the CDR3, the DNA is TGTGCCAGCAGCTCATTTCCTGATCAGCCCCAGCATTTT. Protein product: CASSSFPDQPQHF.

This clone was seen a few times. V and J are TRBV23-1 and TRBJ2-2; a weak D match, TRBD1 (5 bases). TRBV23-1 has ORF status, its function being uncertain. CDR3 length: 15 residues. Trimming took off 6 bases at V and 3 bases at J, with 14 bases between the two ends. The CDR3 loop is CASSHLTDYTGELFF. The CDR3 DNA follows: TGCGCCAGCAGCCACCTGACAGATTACACCGGGGAGCTGTTTTTT.

The chain has TRBV28 and TRBJ1-5; maybe TRBD1 (6 bases). Trimming took 6 bases from V and 2 from J, leaving 11 bases between them. Germline V gene lookup returns CDR1 MDHEN and CDR2 SYDVKM. The length of the CDR3 is 14 residues. The CDR3 DNA is TGTGCCAGCAGACAGGGAACGGGCAATCAGCCCCAGCATTTT. This gives the protein CASRQGTGNQPQHF.

V and J are TRBV21-1 and TRBJ1-1. TRBV21-1 is a known pseudogene. The CDR3 is 14 residues long. The CDR3 spells CASSAGREDTEAFF. CDR3 coding DNA: TGTGCCAGCAGCGCGGGGAGGGAGGACACTGAAGCTTTCTTT.

V is TRBV7-2 and J is TRBJ2-4, with 8 bases fitting TRBD1. The germline CDR1 and CDR2 sequences are SGHTA and FQGNSA. The CDR3 has 14 residues. The V segment lost 5 bases and the J segment 6 bases; nucleotides outside the gene matches: 6. The CDR3 sequence: CASSPSGTGNIQYF. In DNA, the CDR3 is TGTGCCAGCAGCCCGTCCGGGACAGGAAACATTCAGTACTTC.

The V and J genes are TRBV10-1 and TRBJ2-2; 8 bases map to TRBD2. The trim removed 3 bases at V and 4 bases at J, leaving 7 bases unmatched. Germline CDR1 and CDR2: WNHNN and SYGVQD (reference sequence). The length of the CDR3 is 16 residues. The CDR3 DNA reads as TGCGCCAGCAGTGAAGCGGGGGTGCATGGCACCGGGGAGCTGTTTTTT. Its translation is CASSEAGVHGTGELFF.

The V and J genes are TRBV28 and TRBJ1-3; 10 nucleotides align to TRBD1. The CDR3 has 17 amino acids. V lost 10 bases and J lost 2; bases outside the gene matches: 14. CDR1 MDHEN and CDR2 SYDVKM come from the germline V gene. CDR3 DNA sequence: TGTGCCACCACAACTGACAGGGGGCGCTTTGCTGGAAACACCATATATTTT. It specifies CATTTDRGRFAGNTIYF.

The chain has TRBV6-5 and TRBJ1-4; D is perhaps TRBD1 (5 bases). The CDR3 contains 15 residues. Trimming left V 4 bases short and J 7 bases short, with 16 bases between. Germline V lookup: CDR1 MNHEY, CDR2 SVGAGI. The CDR3 loop is CASSSSDLQGEKLFF. CDR3 DNA: TGTGCCAGCAGTTCGAGTGACCTCCAGGGTGAAAAACTGTTTTTT.

This clone was seen only a few times. The rearrangement uses TRBV2 and TRBJ1-2; D remains ambiguous. In germline, CDR1 is SNHLY, CDR2 FYNNEI. The ends were cut back, 3 bases at V and 1 base at J, with 9 bases in the middle. The CDR3 extends over 14 amino acids. CDR3 DNA sequence: TGTGCCAGCAGTGAGCGTCCGCGTAACTATGGCTACACCTTC. Amino acid sequence: CASSERPRNYGYTF.

V is TRBV9 and J is TRBJ1-3; D unresolved. The CDR3 sequence is 14 residues long. V lost 3 bases to trimming and J lost 5 bases, with 12 bases between them. Per the germline V gene, CDR1 is SGDLS and CDR2 is YYNGEE. In nucleotides, the CDR3 is TGTGCCAGCAGCGCCCCGGACCCTCGAAACACCATATATTTT. Translation: CASSAPDPRNTIYF.

The J gene is TRBJ2-1, the V gene TRBV6-5; no definite D call. The CDR3 length is 13 residues. In germline, CDR1 is MNHEY, CDR2 SVGAGI. V was clipped by 6 bases and J by 6 bases, with 12 bases between them. The CDR3 nucleotides are TGTGCCAGCAGGCGTCGGTCAAGCAATGAGCAGTTCTTC. This encodes CASRRRSSNEQFF.

The gene calls are TRBV29-1 and TRBJ2-7; D ambiguous. CDR3 length: 12 amino acids. V was shortened by 4 bases and J by 6 bases, with 13 bases between the two germline ends. Germline CDR1 reads SQVTM; CDR2 reads ANQGSEA. CDR3 residues: CSVAIVAGEQYF. CDR3 coding DNA: TGCAGCGTTGCAATTGTAGCTGGCGAGCAGTACTTC.

This chain uses TRBV11-2 with TRBJ2-3; D unresolved. Germline V CDR1 and CDR2: SGHAT, FQNNGV. V was trimmed by 2 bases and J by 0 bases, leaving 9 bases between them. The CDR3 sequence is 15 residues long. The DNA for the CDR3 is TGTGCCAGCAGCTTACGTTGGCGGAGCACAGATACGCAGTATTTT. It translates to CASSLRWRSTDTQYF.

The chain combines TRBV19 with TRBJ1-5; a weak D match, TRBD1 (6 bases). V lost 7 bases and J 7 bases, leaving 17 bases between the germline ends. Germline values: CDR1 LNHDA, CDR2 SQIVND (reference sequence). The CDR3 runs to 14 residues. CDR3 sequence (DNA): TGTGCCAGTAACCTATGGGGAGGGGGGCAGCCCCAGCATTTT. Protein product: CASNLWGGGQPQHF. The whole variable domain, filled in from reference TRBV19 and TRBJ1-5, reads DGGITQSPKYLFRKEGQNVTLSCEQNLNHDAMYWYRQDPGQGLRLIYYSQIVNDFQKGDIAEGYSVSREKKESFPLTVTSAQKNPTAFYLCASNLWGGGQPQHFGDGTRLSIL.

The chain has TRBV4-3 and TRBJ2-6; the D gene is possibly TRBD1 (6 bases). Trimming took 1 base from V and 2 from J, leaving 15 bases between them. Germline CDR1 and CDR2: LGHNA and YSLEER. CDR3 size: 18 residues. CDR3 DNA: TGCGCCAGCAGCCAAGGTGCAGGGGTTGCGGCTGGGGCCAACGTCCTGACTTTC. Translated: CASSQGAGVAAGANVLTF.

In this sample, this clone turned up a few times. V is TRBV30 and J is TRBJ2-7; 16 nucleotides match TRBD2. The CDR3 extends over 16 amino acids. CDR1 and CDR2 (germline): GTSNPN, SVGIG (reference sequence). V lost 4 bases and J lost 11; bases outside the gene matches: 14. CDR3 loop: CAWTLGRGGLAGGKYF. The CDR3, as DNA: TGTGCCTGGACCCTCGGAAGGGGGGGACTAGCGGGAGGGAAGTACTTC. The whole variable domain, remainder taken from reference TRBV30 and TRBJ2-7, is SQTIHQWPATLVQPVGSPLSLECTVEGTSNPNLYWYRQAAGRGLQLLFYSVGIGQISSEVPQNLSASRPQDRQFILSSKKLLLSDSGFYLCAWTLGRGGLAGGKYFGPGTRLTVT.

V is TRBV15 and J is TRBJ1-1; D gene ambiguous. This CDR3 contains 15 residues. V was clipped by 1 base and J by 3 bases, with 12 bases between them. The germline gives CDR1 LNHNV, CDR2 YYDKDF (reference sequence). The CDR3 DNA reads as TGTGCCACCAGCAGAGTGTTGAGTAAGGACACTGAAGCTTTCTTT. Encoded protein: CATSRVLSKDTEAFF.